This TCR beta chain was found in a study of cytomegalovirus exposure and HLA in healthy donors. Remarks on this clone: What it binds is not known.

The germline CDR1 and CDR2 sequences are MNHNS and SASEGT. Trimming took off 0 bases at V and 3 bases at J, with 14 bases between the two ends. The CDR3 contains 17 residues. Study conclusions and caveats: According to a subsequent analysis, TCR clusters identified in the first cohort showed a tendency to co-occur across the roughly 120 validation repertoires.

The table came from immunoSEQ multiplex PCR; TCRdb's copy has only in-frame clones and leaves some out. This table has 90,000 to 150,000 clones, approximately 91% appearing once. The chain joins TRBV6-1 to TRBJ1-4; a possible D gene is TRBD1 (6 bases). Sequencing used PBMCs. This TCR derives from a man younger than 35 in good health and CMV-seropositive. CDR3 nucleotide sequence: TGTGCCAGCAGTGAAGCAATTCTAGGGGGTTCTAATGAAAAACTGTTTTTT. This translates into CASSEAILGGSNEKLFF.